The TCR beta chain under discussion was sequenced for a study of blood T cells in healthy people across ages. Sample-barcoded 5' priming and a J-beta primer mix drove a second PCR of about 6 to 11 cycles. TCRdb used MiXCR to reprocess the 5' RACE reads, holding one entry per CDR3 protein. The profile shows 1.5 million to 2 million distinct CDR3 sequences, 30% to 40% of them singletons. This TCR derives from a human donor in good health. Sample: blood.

CDR3 region: CASSLGVWQETQYF. CDR3 bases: TGTGCCAGCAGCTTAGGGGTGTGGCAAGAGACCCAGTACTTC. This chain connects TRBV7-2 to TRBJ2-5; D ambiguous. Looked up from germline, CDR1 is SGHTA and CDR2 is FQGNSA. This CDR3 comprises 14 residues. Trimming stripped 1 base from V and 2 bases from J, with 8 bases between.